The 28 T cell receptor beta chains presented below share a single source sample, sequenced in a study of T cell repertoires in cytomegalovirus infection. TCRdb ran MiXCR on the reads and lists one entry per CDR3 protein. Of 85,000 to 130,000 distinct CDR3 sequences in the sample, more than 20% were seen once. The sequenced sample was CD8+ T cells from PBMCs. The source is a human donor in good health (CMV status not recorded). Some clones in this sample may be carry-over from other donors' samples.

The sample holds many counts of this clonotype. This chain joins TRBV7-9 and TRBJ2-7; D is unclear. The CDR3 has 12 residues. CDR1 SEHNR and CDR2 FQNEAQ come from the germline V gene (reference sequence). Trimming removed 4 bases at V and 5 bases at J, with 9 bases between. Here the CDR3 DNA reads TGTGCCAGCAGCTCCCGTCTCCACGAGCAGTACTTC. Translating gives CASSSRLHEQYF.

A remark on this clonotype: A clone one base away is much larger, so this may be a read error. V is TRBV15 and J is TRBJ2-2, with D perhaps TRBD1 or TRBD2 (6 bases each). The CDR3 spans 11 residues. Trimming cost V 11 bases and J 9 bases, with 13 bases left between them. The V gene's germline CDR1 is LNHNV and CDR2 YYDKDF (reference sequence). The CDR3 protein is CAAMGGRELFF. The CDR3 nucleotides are TGTGCCGCCATGGGGGGCCGGGAGCTGTTTTTT. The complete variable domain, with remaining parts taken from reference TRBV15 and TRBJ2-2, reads DAMVIQNPRYQVTQFGKPVTLSCSQTLNHNVMYWYQQKSSQAPKLLFHYYDKDFNNEADTPDNFQSRRPNTSFCFLDIRSPGLGDTAMYLCAAMGGRELFFGEGSRLTVL.

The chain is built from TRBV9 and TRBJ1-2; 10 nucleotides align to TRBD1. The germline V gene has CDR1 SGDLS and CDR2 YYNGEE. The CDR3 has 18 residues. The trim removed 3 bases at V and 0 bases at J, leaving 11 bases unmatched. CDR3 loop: CASSAWDRGSPANYGYTF. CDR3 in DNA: TGTGCCAGCAGCGCCTGGGACAGGGGTTCTCCAGCTAACTATGGCTACACCTTC.

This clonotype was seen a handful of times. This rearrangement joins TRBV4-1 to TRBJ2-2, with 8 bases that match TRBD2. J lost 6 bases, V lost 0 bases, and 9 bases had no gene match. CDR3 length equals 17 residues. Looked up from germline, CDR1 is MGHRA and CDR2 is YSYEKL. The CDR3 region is CASSQEGRAGEAGELFF. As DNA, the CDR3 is TGCGCCAGCAGCCAAGAGGGGCGAGCGGGAGAAGCCGGGGAGCTGTTTTTT.

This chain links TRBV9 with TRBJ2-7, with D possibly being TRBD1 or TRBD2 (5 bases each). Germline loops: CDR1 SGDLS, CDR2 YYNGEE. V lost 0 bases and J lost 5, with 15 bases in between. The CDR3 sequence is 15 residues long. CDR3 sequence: CASSVGSGALDEQYF. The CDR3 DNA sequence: TGTGCCAGCAGCGTAGGATCCGGGGCTCTCGACGAGCAGTACTTC.

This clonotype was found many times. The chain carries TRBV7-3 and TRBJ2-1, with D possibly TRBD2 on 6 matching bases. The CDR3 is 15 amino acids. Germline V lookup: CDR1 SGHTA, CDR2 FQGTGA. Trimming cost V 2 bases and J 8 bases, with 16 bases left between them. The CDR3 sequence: CASSLLAERRDEQFF. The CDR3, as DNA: TGTGCCAGCAGCTTATTAGCGGAGCGGCGTGATGAGCAGTTCTTC.

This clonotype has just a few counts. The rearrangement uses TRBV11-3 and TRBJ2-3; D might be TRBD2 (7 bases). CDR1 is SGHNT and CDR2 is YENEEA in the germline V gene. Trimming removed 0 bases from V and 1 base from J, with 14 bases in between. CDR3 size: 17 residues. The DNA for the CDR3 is TGTGCCAGCAGCTTAGATAAGGGCGGGGGCCGCACAGATACGCAGTATTTT. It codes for CASSLDKGGGRTDTQYF. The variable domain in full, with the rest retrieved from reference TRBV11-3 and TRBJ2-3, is EAGVVQSPRYKIIEKKQPVAFWCNPISGHNTLYWYLQNLGQGPELLIRYENEEAVDDSQLPKDRFSAERLKGVDSTLKIQPAELGDSAVYLCASSLDKGGGRTDTQYFGPGTRLTVL.

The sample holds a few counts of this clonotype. The CDR3 protein is CASSVAGSYNEQFF. The CDR3 DNA follows: TGTGCCAGCAGTGTAGCGGGGAGTTACAATGAGCAGTTCTTC. V and J are TRBV27 and TRBJ2-1, with 8 bases lining up with TRBD2. The CDR3 has 14 residues. The V gene's germline CDR1 is MNHEY and CDR2 SMNVEV (reference sequence). With V trimmed by 5 bases and J by 4 bases, 4 bases remained unmatched.

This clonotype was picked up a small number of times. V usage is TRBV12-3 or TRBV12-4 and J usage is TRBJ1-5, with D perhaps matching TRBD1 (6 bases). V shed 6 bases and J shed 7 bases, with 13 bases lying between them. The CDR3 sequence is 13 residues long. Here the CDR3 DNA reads TGTGCCAGCAGCCGGAACAGGGTCCAGCCCCAGCATTTT. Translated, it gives CASSRNRVQPQHF.

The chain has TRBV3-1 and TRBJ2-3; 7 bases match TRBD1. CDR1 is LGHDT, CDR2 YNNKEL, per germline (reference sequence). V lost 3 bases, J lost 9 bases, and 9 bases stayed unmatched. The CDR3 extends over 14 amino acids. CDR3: CASSQIKGALTQYF. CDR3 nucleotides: TGTGCCAGCAGCCAGATAAAGGGGGCGTTAACGCAGTATTTT.

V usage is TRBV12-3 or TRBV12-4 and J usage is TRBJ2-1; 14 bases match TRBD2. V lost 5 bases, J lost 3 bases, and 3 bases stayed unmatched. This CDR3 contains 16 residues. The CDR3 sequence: CASSGTSGSIYNEQFF. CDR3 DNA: TGTGCCAGCAGTGGGACTAGCGGGAGCATCTACAATGAGCAGTTCTTC.

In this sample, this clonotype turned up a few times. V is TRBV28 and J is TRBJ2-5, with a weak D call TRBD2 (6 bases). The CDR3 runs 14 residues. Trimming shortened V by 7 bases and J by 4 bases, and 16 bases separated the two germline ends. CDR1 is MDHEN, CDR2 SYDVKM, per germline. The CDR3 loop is CASTNRRGGETQYF. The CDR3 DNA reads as TGTGCCAGCACCAACAGGAGGGGTGGAGAGACCCAGTACTTC.

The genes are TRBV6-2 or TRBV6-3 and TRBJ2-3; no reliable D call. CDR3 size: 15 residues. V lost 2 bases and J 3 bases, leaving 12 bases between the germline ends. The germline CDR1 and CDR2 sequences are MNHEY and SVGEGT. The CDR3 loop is CASSYRFLGTDTQYF. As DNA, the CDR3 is TGTGCCAGCAGTTACCGGTTCTTGGGGACAGATACGCAGTATTTT.

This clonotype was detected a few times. In DNA, the CDR3 is TGTGCCAGCAGTTCCCCTGGGGGGGGCACAGATACGCAGTATTTT. Its protein is CASSSPGGGTDTQYF. The chain combines TRBV27 with TRBJ2-3, with TRBD2 identical over 7 bases. The J segment lost 1 base and the V segment lost 4 bases, leaving 5 bases of the junction unmatched. Germline CDR1 reads MNHEY; CDR2 reads SMNVEV (reference sequence). The CDR3 is 15 residues long.

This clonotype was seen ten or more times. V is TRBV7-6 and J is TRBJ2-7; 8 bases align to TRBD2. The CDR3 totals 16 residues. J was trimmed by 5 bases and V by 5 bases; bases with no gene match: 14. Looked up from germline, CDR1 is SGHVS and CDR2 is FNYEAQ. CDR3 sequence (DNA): TGTGCCAGCAGCGCCCCCGGGGGGGCCCTTTCTGACGAGCAGTACTTC. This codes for CASSAPGGALSDEQYF.

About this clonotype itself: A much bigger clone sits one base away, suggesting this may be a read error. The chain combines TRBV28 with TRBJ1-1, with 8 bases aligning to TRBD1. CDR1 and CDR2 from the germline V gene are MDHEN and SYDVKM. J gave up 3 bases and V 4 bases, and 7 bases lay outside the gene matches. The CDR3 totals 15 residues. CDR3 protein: CASSSDRVGDTEAFF. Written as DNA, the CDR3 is TGTGCCAGCAGTTCGGACAGGGTGGGAGACACTGAAGCTTTCTTT.

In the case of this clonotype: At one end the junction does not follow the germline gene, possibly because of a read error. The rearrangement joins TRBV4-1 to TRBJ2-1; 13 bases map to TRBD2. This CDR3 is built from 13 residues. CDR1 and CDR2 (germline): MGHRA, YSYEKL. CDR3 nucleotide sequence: TGTGCCACCTCAGGACTAGCGGGGGTTGAGCAGTTCTTC. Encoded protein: CATSGLAGVEQFF.

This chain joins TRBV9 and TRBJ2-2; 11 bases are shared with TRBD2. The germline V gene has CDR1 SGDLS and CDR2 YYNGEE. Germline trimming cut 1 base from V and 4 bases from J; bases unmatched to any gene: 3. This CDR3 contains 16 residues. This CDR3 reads CASSVSLAGGTGELFF. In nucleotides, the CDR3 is TGTGCCAGCAGCGTAAGCCTAGCGGGGGGCACCGGGGAGCTGTTTTTT. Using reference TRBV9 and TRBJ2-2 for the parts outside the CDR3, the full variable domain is DSGVTQTPKHLITATGQRVTLRCSPRSGDLSVYWYQQSLDQGLQFLIQYYNGEERAKGNILERFSAQQFPDLHSELNLSSLELGDSALYFCASSVSLAGGTGELFFGEGSRLTVL.

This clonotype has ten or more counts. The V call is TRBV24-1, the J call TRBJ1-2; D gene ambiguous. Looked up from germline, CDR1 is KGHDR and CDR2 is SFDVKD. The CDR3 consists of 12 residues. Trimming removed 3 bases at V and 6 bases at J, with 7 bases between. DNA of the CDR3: TGTGCCACCAGTGATCTAGCGGATGGCTACACCTTC. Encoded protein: CATSDLADGYTF.

CDR3 sequence reads: CASSLTGITEAFF. The CDR3 DNA sequence: TGTGCCAGCAGCCTAACAGGGATCACTGAAGCTTTCTTT. The V call is TRBV6-6, the J call TRBJ1-1; a possible D gene is TRBD1 (6 bases). V was shortened by 6 bases and J by 4 bases, with 12 bases between the two germline ends. Germline CDR1 reads MNHNY; CDR2 reads SVGAGI (reference sequence). The CDR3 consists of 13 residues.

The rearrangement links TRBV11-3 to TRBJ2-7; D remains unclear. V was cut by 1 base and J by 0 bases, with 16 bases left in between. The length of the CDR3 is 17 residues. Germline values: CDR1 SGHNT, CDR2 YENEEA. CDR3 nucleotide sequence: TGTGCCAGCAGCTTAGTGGCAGGTATACAGAGCTCCTACGAGCAGTACTTC. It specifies CASSLVAGIQSSYEQYF.

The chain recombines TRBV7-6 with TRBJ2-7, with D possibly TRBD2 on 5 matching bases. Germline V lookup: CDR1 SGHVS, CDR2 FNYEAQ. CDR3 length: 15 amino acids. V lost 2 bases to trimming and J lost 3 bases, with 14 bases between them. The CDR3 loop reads CASSLPGSAFYEQYF. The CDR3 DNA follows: TGTGCCAGCAGCTTACCTGGGAGCGCTTTCTACGAGCAGTACTTC.

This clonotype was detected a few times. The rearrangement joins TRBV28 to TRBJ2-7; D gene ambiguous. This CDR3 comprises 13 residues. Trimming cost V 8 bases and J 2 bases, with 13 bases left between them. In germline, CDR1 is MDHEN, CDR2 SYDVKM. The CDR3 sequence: CASWQDGAYEQYF. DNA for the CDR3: TGTGCCAGCTGGCAGGACGGCGCCTACGAGCAGTACTTC. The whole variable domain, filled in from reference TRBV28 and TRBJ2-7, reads DVKVTQSSRYLVKRTGEKVFLECVQDMDHENMFWYRQDPGLGLRLIYFSYDVKMKEKGDIPEGYSVSREKKERFSLILESASTNQTSMYLCASWQDGAYEQYFGPGTRLTVT.

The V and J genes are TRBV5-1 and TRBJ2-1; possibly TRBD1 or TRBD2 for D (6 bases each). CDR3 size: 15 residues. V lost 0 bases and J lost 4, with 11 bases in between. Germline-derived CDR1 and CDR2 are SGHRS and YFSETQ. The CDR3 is CASSLVGGSYNEQFF. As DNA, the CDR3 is TGCGCCAGCAGCTTGGTAGGGGGGAGTTACAATGAGCAGTTCTTC. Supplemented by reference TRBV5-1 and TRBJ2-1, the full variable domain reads KAGVTQTPRYLIKTRGQQVTLSCSPISGHRSVSWYQQTPGQGLQFLFEYFSETQRNKGNFPGRFSGRQFSNSRSEMNVSTLELGDSALYLCASSLVGGSYNEQFFGPGTRLTVL.

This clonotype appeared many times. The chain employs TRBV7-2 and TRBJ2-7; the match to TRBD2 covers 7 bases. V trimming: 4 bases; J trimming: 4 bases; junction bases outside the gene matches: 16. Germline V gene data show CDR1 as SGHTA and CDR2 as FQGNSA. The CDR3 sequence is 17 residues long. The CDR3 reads CASSSRLSGALGYEQYF. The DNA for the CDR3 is TGTGCCAGCAGCTCTCGACTAAGCGGGGCCCTGGGGTACGAGCAGTACTTC.

The CDR3 nucleotides are TGCAGCGCTAGACAGCCGAGCTCCTACAATGAGCAGTTCTTC. The encoded protein is CSARQPSSYNEQFF. V and J are TRBV29-1 and TRBJ2-1, with D possibly being TRBD1 (5 bases). V was cut by 7 bases and J by 0 bases, with 13 bases left in between. Germline CDR1 is SQVTM and CDR2 is ANQGSEA. This CDR3 is built from 14 residues.

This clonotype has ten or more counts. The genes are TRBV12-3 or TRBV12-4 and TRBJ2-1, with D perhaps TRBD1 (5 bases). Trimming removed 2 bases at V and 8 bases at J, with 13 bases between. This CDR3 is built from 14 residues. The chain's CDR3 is CASSLRAGFDEQFF. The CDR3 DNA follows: TGTGCCAGCAGTTTAAGGGCAGGGTTCGATGAGCAGTTCTTC.

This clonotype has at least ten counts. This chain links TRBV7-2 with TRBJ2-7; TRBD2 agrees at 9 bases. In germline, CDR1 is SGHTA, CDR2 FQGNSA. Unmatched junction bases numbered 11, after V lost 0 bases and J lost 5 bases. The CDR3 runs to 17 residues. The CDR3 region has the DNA TGTGCCAGCAGCTTAGCGGGACCCGGGACTAGCATGAACGAGCAGTACTTC. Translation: CASSLAGPGTSMNEQYF.